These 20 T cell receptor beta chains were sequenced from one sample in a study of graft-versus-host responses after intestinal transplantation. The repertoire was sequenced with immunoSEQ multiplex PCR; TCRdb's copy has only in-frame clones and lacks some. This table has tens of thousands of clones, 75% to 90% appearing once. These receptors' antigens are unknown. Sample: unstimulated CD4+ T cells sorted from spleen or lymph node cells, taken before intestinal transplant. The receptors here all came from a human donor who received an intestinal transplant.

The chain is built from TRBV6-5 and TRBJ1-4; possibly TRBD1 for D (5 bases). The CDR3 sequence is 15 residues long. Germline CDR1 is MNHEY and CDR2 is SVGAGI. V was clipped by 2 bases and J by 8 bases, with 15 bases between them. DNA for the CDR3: TGTGCCAGCAGTTACCGGGGGGGAGGTCAGGAAAAACTGTTTTTT. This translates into CASSYRGGGQEKLFF.

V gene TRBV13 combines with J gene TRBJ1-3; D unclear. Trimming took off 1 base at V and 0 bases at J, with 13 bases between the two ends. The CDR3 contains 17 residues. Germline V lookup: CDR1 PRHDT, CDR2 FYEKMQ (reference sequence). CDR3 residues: CASSLVVNPSSGNTIYF. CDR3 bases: TGTGCCAGCAGCTTAGTGGTCAACCCCAGCTCTGGAAACACCATATATTTT.

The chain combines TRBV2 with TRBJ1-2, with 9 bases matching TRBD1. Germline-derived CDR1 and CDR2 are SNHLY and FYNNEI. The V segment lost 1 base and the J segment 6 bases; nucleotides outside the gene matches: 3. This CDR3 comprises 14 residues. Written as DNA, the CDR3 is TGTGCCAGCAGTGAAGTTCGGACAGGGGATGGCTACACCTTC. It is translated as CASSEVRTGDGYTF.

For the CDR3, the DNA is TGTGCCAGTAGTATAACTGACCCCGGGGGCAATCAGCCCCAGCATTTT. Translating it yields CASSITDPGGNQPQHF. The V gene is TRBV19, the J gene TRBJ1-5; no reliable D call. V dropped 2 bases and J dropped 2 bases, with 13 bases sitting between them. Germline values: CDR1 LNHDA, CDR2 SQIVND (reference sequence). The CDR3 has 16 amino acids.

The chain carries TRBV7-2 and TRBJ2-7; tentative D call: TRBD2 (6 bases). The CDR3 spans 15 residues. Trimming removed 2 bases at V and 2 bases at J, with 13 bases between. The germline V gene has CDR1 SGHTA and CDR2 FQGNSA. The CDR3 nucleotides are TGTGCCAGCAGCTTAATCCGGGGGTGGACCTACGAGCAGTACTTC. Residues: CASSLIRGWTYEQYF.

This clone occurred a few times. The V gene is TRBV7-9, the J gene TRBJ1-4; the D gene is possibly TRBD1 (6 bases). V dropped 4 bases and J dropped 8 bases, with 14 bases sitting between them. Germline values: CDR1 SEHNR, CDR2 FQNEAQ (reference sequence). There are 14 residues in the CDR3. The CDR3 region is CASSSGEGGEKLFF. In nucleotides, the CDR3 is TGTGCCAGCAGCTCAGGGGAGGGAGGCGAAAAACTGTTTTTT. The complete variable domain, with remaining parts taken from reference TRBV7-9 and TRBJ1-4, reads DTGVSQNPRHKITKRGQNVTFRCDPISEHNRLYWYRQTLGQGPEFLTYFQNEAQLEKSRLLSDRFSAERPKGSFSTLEIQRTEQGDSAMYLCASSSGEGGEKLFFGSGTQLSVL.

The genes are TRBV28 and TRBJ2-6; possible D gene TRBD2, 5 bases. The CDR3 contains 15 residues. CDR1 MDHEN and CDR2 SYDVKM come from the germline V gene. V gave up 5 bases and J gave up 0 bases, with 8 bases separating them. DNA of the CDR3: TGTGCCAGCAGTGGAGGCAGCTCTGGGGCCAACGTCCTGACTTTC. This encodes CASSGGSSGANVLTF. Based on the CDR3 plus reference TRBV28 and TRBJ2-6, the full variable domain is DVKVTQSSRYLVKRTGEKVFLECVQDMDHENMFWYRQDPGLGLRLIYFSYDVKMKEKGDIPEGYSVSREKKERFSLILESASTNQTSMYLCASSGGSSGANVLTFGAGSRLTVL.

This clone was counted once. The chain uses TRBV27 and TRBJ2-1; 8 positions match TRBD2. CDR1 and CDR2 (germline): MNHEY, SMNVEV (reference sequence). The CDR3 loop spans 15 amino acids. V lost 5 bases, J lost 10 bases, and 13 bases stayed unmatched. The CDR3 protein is CASSQKRGRVGEQFF. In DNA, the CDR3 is TGTGCCAGCAGTCAGAAGCGGGGGCGCGTTGGGGAGCAGTTCTTC.

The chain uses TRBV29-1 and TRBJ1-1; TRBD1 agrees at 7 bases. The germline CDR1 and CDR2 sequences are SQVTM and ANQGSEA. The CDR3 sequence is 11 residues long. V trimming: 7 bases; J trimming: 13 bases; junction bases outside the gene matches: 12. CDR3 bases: TGCAGCGCTGGGACCGGAGGGGGCGTTTTCTTT. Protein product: CSAGTGGGVFF.

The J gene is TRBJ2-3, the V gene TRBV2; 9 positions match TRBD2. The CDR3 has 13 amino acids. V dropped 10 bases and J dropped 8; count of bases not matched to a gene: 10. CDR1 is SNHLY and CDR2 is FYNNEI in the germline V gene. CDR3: CATGTSSPSTQYF. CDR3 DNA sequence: TGTGCCACCGGGACTAGCTCACCATCTACGCAGTATTTT. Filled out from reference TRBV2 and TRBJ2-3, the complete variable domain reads EPEVTQTPSHQVTQMGQEVILRCVPISNHLYFYWYRQILGQKVEFLVSFYNNEISEKSEIFDDQFSVERPDGSNFTLKIRSTKLEDSAMYFCATGTSSPSTQYFGPGTRLTVL.

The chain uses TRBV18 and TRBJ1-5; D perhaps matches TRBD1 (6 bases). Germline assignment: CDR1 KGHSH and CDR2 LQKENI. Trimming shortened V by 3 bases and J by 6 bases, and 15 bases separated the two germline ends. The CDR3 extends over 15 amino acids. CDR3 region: CASSPAPGVGQPQHF. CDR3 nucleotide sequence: TGTGCCAGCTCACCGGCACCAGGGGTGGGTCAGCCCCAGCATTTT.

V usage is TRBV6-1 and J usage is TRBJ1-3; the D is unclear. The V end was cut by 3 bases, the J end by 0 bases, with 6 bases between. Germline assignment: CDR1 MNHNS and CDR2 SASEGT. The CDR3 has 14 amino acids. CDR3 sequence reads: CASSERSSGNTIYF. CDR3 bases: TGTGCCAGCAGTGAGAGGAGCTCTGGAAACACCATATATTTT.

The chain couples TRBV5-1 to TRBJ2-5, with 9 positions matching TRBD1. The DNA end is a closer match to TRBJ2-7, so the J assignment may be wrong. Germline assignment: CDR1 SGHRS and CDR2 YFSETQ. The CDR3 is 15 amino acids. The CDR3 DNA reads TGCGCCAGCAGCACCGGACAGGGGCTAACCTACGAGCAGTACTTC. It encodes CASSTGQGLTYEQYF.

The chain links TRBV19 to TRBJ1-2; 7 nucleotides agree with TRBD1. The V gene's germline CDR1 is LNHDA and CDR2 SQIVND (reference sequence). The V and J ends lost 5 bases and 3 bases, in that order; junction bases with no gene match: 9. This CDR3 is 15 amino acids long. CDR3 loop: CASSFGTAMHYGYTF. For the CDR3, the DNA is TGTGCCAGTAGTTTCGGGACAGCAATGCACTATGGCTACACCTTC.

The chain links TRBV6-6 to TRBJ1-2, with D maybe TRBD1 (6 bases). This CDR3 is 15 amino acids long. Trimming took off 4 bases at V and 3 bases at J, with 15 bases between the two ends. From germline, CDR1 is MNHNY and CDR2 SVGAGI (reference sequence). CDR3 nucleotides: TGTGCCAGCAGTTCCCCACAGGGTAGGGACTATGGCTACACCTTC. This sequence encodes CASSSPQGRDYGYTF.

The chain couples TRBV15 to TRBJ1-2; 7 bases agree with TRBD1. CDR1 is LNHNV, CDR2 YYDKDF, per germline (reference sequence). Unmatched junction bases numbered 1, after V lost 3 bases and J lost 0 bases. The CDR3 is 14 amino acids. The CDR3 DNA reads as TGTGCCACCAGCAGGACAGGGTCTAACTATGGCTACACCTTC. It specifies CATSRTGSNYGYTF.

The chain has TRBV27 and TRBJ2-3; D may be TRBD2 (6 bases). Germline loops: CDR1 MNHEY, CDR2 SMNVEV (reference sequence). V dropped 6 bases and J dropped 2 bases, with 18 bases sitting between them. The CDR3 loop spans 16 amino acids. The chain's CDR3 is CASRLLASVNTDTQYF. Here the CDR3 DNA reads TGTGCCAGCAGACTACTAGCTTCGGTCAACACAGATACGCAGTATTTT.

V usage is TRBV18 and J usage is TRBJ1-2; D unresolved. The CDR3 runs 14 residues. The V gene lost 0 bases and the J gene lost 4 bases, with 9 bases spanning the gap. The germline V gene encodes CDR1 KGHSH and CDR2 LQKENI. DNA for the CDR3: TGTGCCAGCTCACCACCGGAGTGGAGCTATGGCTACACCTTC. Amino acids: CASSPPEWSYGYTF. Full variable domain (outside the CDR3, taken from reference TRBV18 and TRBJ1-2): NAGVMQNPRHLVRRRGQEARLRCSPMKGHSHVYWYRQLPEEGLKFMVYLQKENIIDESGMPKERFSAEFPKEGPSILRIQQVVRGDSAAYFCASSPPEWSYGYTFGSGTRLTVV.

Here the CDR3 DNA reads TGCGCCAGCAGCCAGGACCCCCAGCGGCGCTCCTACAATGAGCAGTTCTTC. Amino acids: CASSQDPQRRSYNEQFF. The chain links TRBV4-1 to TRBJ2-1; TRBD2 might be the D (5 bases). Trimming took off 3 bases at V and 0 bases at J, with 15 bases between the two ends. The germline gives CDR1 MGHRA, CDR2 YSYEKL. The CDR3 runs 17 residues.

CDR3 in DNA: TGTGCCAGCAGACAGGGGGCTAATGAAAAACTGTTTTTT. It encodes CASRQGANEKLFF. The chain joins TRBV2 to TRBJ1-4; 8 nucleotides match TRBD1. The V gene end was trimmed by 6 bases and the J gene end by 3 bases; junction bases not matched to a gene: 0. This CDR3 contains 13 residues. Germline V gene data show CDR1 as SNHLY and CDR2 as FYNNEI.